This T cell receptor (beta chain) stems from a study of blood T cell dynamics during melanoma immunotherapy. Study findings and constraints: Cell-free DNA CDR3 sequences most resembled the immune-effector CD8+ subset, which was also most clonal.

Sequencing used immunoSEQ multiplex PCR; TCRdb keeps in-frame clones, though not all of them. In the table there are some 1,400 clones, roughly nine tenths of which are singletons. This clone was observed once. Its matching antigen is unknown. Regarding time point: pre-treatment baseline. This receptor was obtained from a human donor with melanoma. The input for sequencing was effector memory CD8+ T cells from blood, taken from a patient treated with checkpoint blockade.

CDR3 residues: CASSSRDRGVYEQYF. In nucleotides, the CDR3 is TGTGCCAGCAGCTCCCGGGACAGGGGAGTCTACGAGCAGTACTTC. V is TRBV7-9 and J is TRBJ2-5; TRBD1 aligns across 10 bases. Near its end, the DNA agrees better with TRBJ2-7, so the J call may be wrong. Germline values: CDR1 SEHNR, CDR2 FQNEAQ (reference sequence). The CDR3 spans 15 residues.